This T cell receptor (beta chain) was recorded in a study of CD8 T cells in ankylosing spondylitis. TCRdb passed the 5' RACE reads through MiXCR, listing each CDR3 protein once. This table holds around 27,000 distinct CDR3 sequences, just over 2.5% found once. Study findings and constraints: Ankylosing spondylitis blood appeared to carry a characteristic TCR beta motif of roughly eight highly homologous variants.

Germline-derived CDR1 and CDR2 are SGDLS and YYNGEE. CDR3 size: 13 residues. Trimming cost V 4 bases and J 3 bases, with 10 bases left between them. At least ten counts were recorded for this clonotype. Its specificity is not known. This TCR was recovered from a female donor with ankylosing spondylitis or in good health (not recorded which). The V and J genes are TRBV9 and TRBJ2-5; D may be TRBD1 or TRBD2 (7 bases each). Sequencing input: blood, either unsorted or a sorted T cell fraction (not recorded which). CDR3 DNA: TGTGCCAGCAGCCCAGGGGGGGAAGAGACCCAGTACTTC. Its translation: CASSPGGEETQYF.